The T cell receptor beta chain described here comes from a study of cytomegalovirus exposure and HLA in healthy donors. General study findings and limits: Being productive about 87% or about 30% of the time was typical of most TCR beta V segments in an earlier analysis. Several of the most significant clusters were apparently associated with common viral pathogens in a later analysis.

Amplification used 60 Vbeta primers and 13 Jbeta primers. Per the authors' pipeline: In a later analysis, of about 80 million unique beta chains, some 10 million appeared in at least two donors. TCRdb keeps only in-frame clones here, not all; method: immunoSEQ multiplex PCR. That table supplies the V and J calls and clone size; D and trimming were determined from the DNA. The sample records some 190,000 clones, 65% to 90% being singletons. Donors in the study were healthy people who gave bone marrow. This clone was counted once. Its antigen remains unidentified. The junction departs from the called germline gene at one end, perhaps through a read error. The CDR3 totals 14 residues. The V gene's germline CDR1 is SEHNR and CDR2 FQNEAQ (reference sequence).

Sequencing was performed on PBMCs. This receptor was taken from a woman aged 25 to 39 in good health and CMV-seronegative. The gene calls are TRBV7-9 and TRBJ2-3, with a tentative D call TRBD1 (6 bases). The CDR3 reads CSSSFRGGTDTQYF. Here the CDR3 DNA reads TGTTCCAGCAGCTTCCGAGGGGGAACAGATACGCAGTATTTT.